Listed below are T cell receptor beta chains from one sample, sequenced in a study of blood T cell repertoires in COVID-19. Sequencing used immunoSEQ multiplex PCR; TCRdb keeps in-frame clones, though not all of them. The sample holds 200,000 to 300,000 clones; over 80% are singletons and the top ten take around 3.5%. What was sequenced was peripheral blood. The receptors derive from a woman in her thirties or forties with acute or convalescent COVID-19. Both conserved end residues are part of each CDR3. D genes are given only for firm matches. Size is stated for part of the rows, as once, few or many counts, or as a class when the clone is expanded.

d_gene	v_gene	j_gene	abundance	CDR3aa	CDR3nt
TRBD1	TRBV5-6	TRBJ2-2	NA	CASSLFRRGPGELFF	TGTGCCAGCAGCTTATTCCGCAGGGGGCCCGGGGAGCTGTTTTTT
NA	TRBV7-3	TRBJ2-3	NA	CASGLGLHGTQYF	TGTGCCAGCGGCCTTGGACTACATGGTACGCAGTATTTT
NA	TRBV7-6	TRBJ2-1	NA	CASSPPPGVTRNEQFF	TGTGCCAGCAGCCCGCCGCCAGGGGTAACGAGAAATGAGCAGTTCTTC
TRBD1	TRBV9	TRBJ2-1	NA	CASSVGGAGGLSSYNEQFF	TGTGCCAGCAGCGTAGGAGGGGCAGGGGGCTTGAGCTCCTACAATGAGCAGTTCTTC
TRBD1	TRBV30	TRBJ1-2	NA	CACPAQGDYGYTF	TGTGCCTGCCCTGCACAGGGGGACTATGGCTACACCTTC
NA	TRBV6-6	TRBJ1-2	NA	CASSQRSDYGYTF	TGTGCCAGCAGCCAGCGAAGTGACTATGGCTACACCTTC
NA	TRBV4-2	TRBJ1-2	once	CASSQDRVDYGYTF	TGTGCCAGCAGCCAAGACAGGGTAGACTATGGCTACACCTTC
TRBD1	TRBV6-5	TRBJ2-5	NA	CASVSGGPQETQYF	TGTGCCAGTGTATCAGGGGGCCCCCAAGAGACCCAGTACTTC
NA	TRBV27	TRBJ2-1	NA	CASSRGPGAYEQFF	TGTGCCAGCAGTCGGGGCCCAGGGGCCTATGAGCAGTTCTTC
TRBD1	TRBV2	TRBJ1-1	NA	CASSEAASLRDRGFGAFF	TGTGCCAGCAGTGAAGCCGCTTCCTTAAGAGACAGGGGGTTTGGAGCTTTCTTT
NA	TRBV10-3	TRBJ2-1	NA	CAISESTGSNEQFF	TGTGCCATCAGTGAGTCAACAGGGAGCAATGAGCAGTTCTTC
NA	TRBV2	TRBJ2-3	NA	CASSPRLGGTDTQYF	TGTGCCAGCAGTCCGAGACTAGGTGGCACAGATACGCAGTATTTT
NA	TRBV30	TRBJ1-3	NA	CAYQRHSGNTIYF	TGTGCCTACCAGCGGCACTCTGGAAACACCATATATTTT
NA	TRBV4-1	TRBJ1-4	NA	CASSQEGLRGWNEKLFF	TGCGCCAGCAGCCAAGAGGGTCTTCGAGGTTGGAATGAAAAACTGTTTTTT
TRBD1	TRBV2	TRBJ1-2	NA	CASRTGTIVNYGYTF	TGTGCCAGCAGGACAGGGACCATAGTTAACTATGGCTACACCTTC
TRBD1	TRBV30	TRBJ1-2	NA	CAWRDRVLEGYTF	TGTGCCTGGAGGGACAGGGTGCTCGAAGGCTACACCTTC